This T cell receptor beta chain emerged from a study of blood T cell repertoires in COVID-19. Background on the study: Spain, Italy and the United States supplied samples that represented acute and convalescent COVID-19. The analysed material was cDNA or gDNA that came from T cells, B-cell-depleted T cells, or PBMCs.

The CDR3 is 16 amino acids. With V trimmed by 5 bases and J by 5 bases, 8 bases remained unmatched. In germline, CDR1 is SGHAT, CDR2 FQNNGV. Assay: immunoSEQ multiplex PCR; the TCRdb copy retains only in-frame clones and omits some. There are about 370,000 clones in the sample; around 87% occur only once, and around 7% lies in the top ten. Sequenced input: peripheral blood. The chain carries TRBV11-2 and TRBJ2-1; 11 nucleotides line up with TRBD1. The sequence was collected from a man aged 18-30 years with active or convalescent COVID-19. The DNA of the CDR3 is TGTGCCAGCAGCCCAGGACAGGGGGCTCGGAACAATGAGCAGTTCTTC. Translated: CASSPGQGARNNEQFF.